The TCR beta chain described here comes from a study of blood T cell repertoires in COVID-19. J was trimmed by 11 bases and V by 6 bases; bases with no gene match: 12. The CDR3 extends over 13 amino acids. This table comes from immunoSEQ multiplex PCR, and its TCRdb copy is limited to in-frame clones, with some not included. The sample shows tens of thousands of clones, 77% of them seen only once. The rearrangement uses TRBV5-3 and TRBJ1-1, with 8 bases matching TRBD1. TRBV5-3 is an open reading frame, and its role is uncertain. Sequencing input: peripheral blood. The clonotype comes from a man in his 70s with active or convalescent COVID-19. CDR3 in amino acids: CARNADRVPPAFF. CDR3 DNA sequence: TGTGCCAGAAACGCGGACAGGGTGCCTCCGGCTTTCTTT.